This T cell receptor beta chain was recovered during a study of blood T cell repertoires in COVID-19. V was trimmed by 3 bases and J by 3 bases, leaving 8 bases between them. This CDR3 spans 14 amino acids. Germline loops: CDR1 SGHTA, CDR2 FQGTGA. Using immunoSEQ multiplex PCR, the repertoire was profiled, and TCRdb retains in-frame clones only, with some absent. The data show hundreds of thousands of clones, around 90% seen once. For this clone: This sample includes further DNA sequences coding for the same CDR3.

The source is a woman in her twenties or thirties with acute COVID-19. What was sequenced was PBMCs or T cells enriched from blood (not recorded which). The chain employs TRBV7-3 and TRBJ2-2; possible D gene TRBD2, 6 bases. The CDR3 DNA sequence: TGTGCCAGCAGCTTGCGGGGCTACACCGGGGAGCTGTTTTTT. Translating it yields CASSLRGYTGELFF.